This passage covers 30 T cell receptor beta chains from one sample sequenced in a study of T cell responses to AZD1222 COVID-19 vaccine. The protocol was immunoSEQ multiplex PCR, while the TCRdb copy is restricted to in-frame clones and leaves out a portion. Of approximately 130,000 clones listed, around 83% are singletons. Sequenced material: peripheral blood, taken 28 days after the second AZD1222 dose. The receptors were gathered from an adult who received the AZD1222 COVID-19 vaccine.

In its sample, this clone was seen a few times. The chain recombines TRBV6-6 with TRBJ2-3; D is ambiguous. CDR3 length: 14 amino acids. The ends were cut back, 0 bases at V and 2 bases at J, with 6 bases in the middle. CDR1 is MNHNY, CDR2 SVGAGI, per germline (reference sequence). CDR3 nucleotide sequence: TGTGCCAGCAGTTACTCACGGAACACAGATACGCAGTATTTT. It is translated as CASSYSRNTDTQYF.

A word on this clone: The sample carries other DNA sequences with the same CDR3. Here the CDR3 DNA reads TGTGCCAGCAGTTTAAGGGGGGAAAAACTGTTTTTT. The encoded protein is CASSLRGEKLFF. This chain links TRBV12-3 or TRBV12-4 with TRBJ1-4; D possibly corresponds to TRBD1 (6 bases). CDR3 length: 12 amino acids. V was shortened by 2 bases and J by 8 bases, with 6 bases between the two germline ends.

In its sample, this clone was seen once. The chain carries TRBV3-1 (or the pseudogene TRBV3-2) and TRBJ1-2, with D possibly being TRBD1 (6 bases). CDR1 LGHDT and CDR2 YNNKEL come from the germline V gene (reference sequence). V shed 0 bases and J shed 4 bases, with 15 bases lying between them. CDR3 length equals 16 residues. CDR3 bases: TGTGCCAGCAGCCAAGATTCACAGGGCAGGGGCTATGGCTACACCTTC. It translates to CASSQDSQGRGYGYTF.

The chain employs TRBV6-5 and TRBJ1-1; 7 positions agree with TRBD1. Looked up from germline, CDR1 is MNHEY and CDR2 is SVGAGI. The ends lost 6 bases at V and 1 base at J; junction bases unmatched: 8. The CDR3 length is 15 residues. CDR3 in DNA: TGTGCCAGCAGGTATGTCGGGACAGAGAACACTGAAGCTTTCTTT. Encoded protein: CASRYVGTENTEAFF.

The genes are TRBV7-9 and TRBJ1-3, with no clear D. Germline V lookup: CDR1 SEHNR, CDR2 FQNEAQ (reference sequence). The V and J ends lost 2 bases and 0 bases respectively, with 11 bases between them. CDR3 length: 16 residues. For the CDR3, the DNA is TGTGCCAGCAGCTTAACTTCAGGCGACTCTGGAAACACCATATATTTT. Translating gives CASSLTSGDSGNTIYF.

This clone was detected once. The chain employs TRBV9 and TRBJ2-2; no reliable D call. Germline V gene sequence: CDR1 SGDLS, CDR2 YYNGEE. The CDR3 has 12 residues. V was pared by 4 bases and J by 7 bases, with 8 bases between. The CDR3 sequence is CASSPGLGELFF. Here the CDR3 DNA reads TGTGCCAGCAGCCCCGGGCTCGGGGAGCTGTTTTTT.

This chain uses TRBV15 with TRBJ1-2; no firm D call. Germline CDR1 and CDR2: LNHNV and YYDKDF (reference sequence). Trimming cost V 1 base and J 4 bases, with 4 bases left between them. CDR3 length: 12 amino acids. The CDR3 here is CATSRGAYGYTF. CDR3 nucleotide sequence: TGTGCCACCAGCAGAGGGGCCTATGGCTACACCTTC.

The rearrangement uses TRBV11-3 and TRBJ1-1; weak D call: TRBD1 (5 bases). The CDR3 contains 15 residues. CDR1 is SGHNT and CDR2 is YENEEA in the germline V gene. V lost 1 base, J lost 4 bases, and 13 bases lay in between. This chain's CDR3 is CASSLAGTSSTEAFF. The CDR3 region has the DNA TGTGCCAGCAGCTTAGCCGGGACCAGCAGCACTGAAGCTTTCTTT.

The chain links TRBV6-1 to TRBJ1-1; D is perhaps TRBD1 (5 bases). V dropped 2 bases and J dropped 0 bases, with 10 bases sitting between them. The CDR3 runs to 15 residues. Germline V lookup: CDR1 MNHNS, CDR2 SASEGT. The CDR3 spells CASSELGQMNTEAFF. The DNA for the CDR3 is TGTGCCAGCAGTGAATTAGGACAAATGAACACTGAAGCTTTCTTT.

The V and J genes are TRBV4-1 and TRBJ2-2; 8 bases are a match to TRBD1. Germline loops: CDR1 MGHRA, CDR2 YSYEKL. The CDR3 sequence is 17 residues long. Trimming cost V 2 bases and J 1 base; bases outside gene matches: 6. CDR3 DNA sequence: TGCGCCAGCAGCCAACACCAGGGACAGGTGAACACCGGGGAGCTGTTTTTT. Amino acid sequence: CASSQHQGQVNTGELFF.

The chain has TRBV9 and TRBJ1-3, with D unclear. CDR1 is SGDLS, CDR2 YYNGEE, per germline. With 2 bases removed from V and 0 bases from J, the gap between germline ends came to 6 bases. The CDR3 consists of 14 residues. This chain's CDR3 is CASSVRSSGNTIYF. The CDR3 bases are TGTGCCAGCAGCGTCCGCAGCTCTGGAAACACCATATATTTT.

This clone was seen a few times. V usage is TRBV7-2 and J usage is TRBJ2-2; D remains ambiguous. The CDR3 spans 15 residues. Trimming cost V 5 bases and J 1 base, with 11 bases left between them. CDR1 is SGHTA and CDR2 is FQGNSA in the germline V gene. This CDR3 is CASSLQSGNTGELFF. CDR3 nucleotides: TGTGCCAGCAGCCTTCAGTCCGGGAACACCGGGGAGCTGTTTTTT.

J is TRBJ1-3 and V is TRBV5-8; D remains unclear. The V and J ends lost 3 bases and 0 bases respectively, with 4 bases between them. The germline V gene has CDR1 SGHTS and CDR2 YDEGEE. The CDR3 is 13 residues long. The CDR3 loop is CASSSYSGNTIYF. The CDR3 DNA reads TGTGCCAGCAGCTCCTACTCTGGAAACACCATATATTTT. Full variable domain (missing parts from reference TRBV5-8 and TRBJ1-3): EAGVTQSPTHLIKTRGQQATLRCSPISGHTSVYWYQQALGLGLQFLLWYDEGEERNRGNFPPRFSGRQFPNYSSELNVNALELEDSALYLCASSSYSGNTIYFGEGSWLTVV.

The J gene is TRBJ1-2, the V gene TRBV19; D not certain. The CDR3 runs to 15 residues. Per germline, CDR1 LNHDA and CDR2 SQIVND (reference sequence). V gave up 3 bases and J gave up 8 bases, with 19 bases separating them. DNA of the CDR3: TGTGCCAGTAGTATGGCTGGGGTTCCACCCAGCGGCTACACCTTC. The encoded protein is CASSMAGVPPSGYTF. Supplemented by reference TRBV19 and TRBJ1-2, the full variable domain reads DGGITQSPKYLFRKEGQNVTLSCEQNLNHDAMYWYRQDPGQGLRLIYYSQIVNDFQKGDIAEGYSVSREKKESFPLTVTSAQKNPTAFYLCASSMAGVPPSGYTFGSGTRLTVV.

V gene TRBV9 combines with J gene TRBJ1-6, with 10 positions matching TRBD1. The CDR3 covers 15 residues. V gave up 4 bases and J gave up 12 bases; unmatched junction bases: 10. From germline, CDR1 is SGDLS and CDR2 YYNGEE. The CDR3: CASSHLSGTGVPLHF. In nucleotides, the CDR3 is TGTGCCAGCAGCCACCTTTCCGGGACAGGGGTACCCCTCCACTTT. Variable domain in full (rest from reference TRBV9 and TRBJ1-6): DSGVTQTPKHLITATGQRVTLRCSPRSGDLSVYWYQQSLDQGLQFLIQYYNGEERAKGNILERFSAQQFPDLHSELNLSSLELGDSALYFCASSHLSGTGVPLHFGNGTRLTVT.

J is TRBJ1-6 and V is TRBV7-6; maybe TRBD1 (6 bases). Germline CDR1 SGHVS, CDR2 FNYEAQ. Trimming removed 4 bases from V and 6 bases from J, with 13 bases in between. This CDR3 spans 15 amino acids. The CDR3 nucleotides are TGTGCCAGCAGCTCTCAGGGGACGGGTAATTCACCCCTCCACTTT. Amino acid sequence: CASSSQGTGNSPLHF. The full variable domain, completed using reference TRBV7-6 and TRBJ1-6, is GAGVSQSPRYKVTKRGQDVALRCDPISGHVSLYWYRQALGQGPEFLTYFNYEAQQDKSGLPNDRFSAERPEGSISTLTIQRTEQRDSAMYRCASSSQGTGNSPLHFGNGTRLTVT.

The chain combines TRBV6-1 with TRBJ1-2, with D uncertain. Germline V gene sequence: CDR1 MNHNS, CDR2 SASEGT. The CDR3 length is 14 residues. The V gene lost 0 bases and the J gene lost 5 bases, with 10 bases spanning the gap. The CDR3 coding sequence is TGTGCCAGCAGTGAAGCGTCGACATCTTATGGCTACACCTTC. Its protein is CASSEASTSYGYTF.

Note on this clone: The junction does not match germline at one end; this may be a read error. The rearrangement joins TRBV6-2 or TRBV6-3 to TRBJ1-1; tentatively, D is TRBD1 (6 bases). CDR1 MNHEY and CDR2 SVGEGT come from the germline V gene. This CDR3 is built from 14 residues. This CDR3 reads CASSDSGGLLEAFF. The CDR3 DNA reads TGTGCCAGCAGTGACTCCGGGGGCTTACTTGAAGCTTTCTTT.

V is TRBV28 and J is TRBJ1-2, with D perhaps TRBD1 (6 bases). V was trimmed by 5 bases and J by 2 bases, leaving 9 bases between them. CDR3 length equals 13 residues. CDR1 and CDR2 (germline): MDHEN, SYDVKM. Here the CDR3 reads CASSRTENYGYTF. CDR3 DNA: TGTGCCAGCAGTCGGACAGAAAACTATGGCTACACCTTC.

This clone was detected only once. V gene TRBV5-1 combines with J gene TRBJ1-1; maybe TRBD1 (5 bases). The V end lost 4 bases, the J end lost 8 bases, and 18 bases lay between the germline ends. The CDR3 consists of 14 residues. The germline CDR1 and CDR2 sequences are SGHRS and YFSETQ. The CDR3 bases are TGCGCCAGCAGCAGGGATGGGGCGGACTTAGAAGCTTTCTTT. Its protein product is CASSRDGADLEAFF.

This clone was seen more than once but under ten times. The rearrangement joins TRBV4-3 to TRBJ1-1; possible D gene TRBD1, 5 bases. CDR1 is LGHNA and CDR2 is YSLEER in the germline V gene. The CDR3 totals 15 residues. V lost 4 bases to trimming and J lost 0 bases, with 12 bases between them. CDR3 protein: CASSPTPGLNTEAFF. CDR3 nucleotides: TGCGCCAGCAGCCCGACACCAGGGTTGAACACTGAAGCTTTCTTT.

The chain is built from TRBV15 and TRBJ1-2, with no clear D. V was clipped by 5 bases and J by 1 base, with 11 bases between them. Germline V gene data show CDR1 as LNHNV and CDR2 as YYDKDF (reference sequence). This CDR3 comprises 14 residues. The CDR3 region has the DNA TGTGCCACCAGCTCCCGACGGAATAACTATGGCTACACCTTC. It translates to CATSSRRNNYGYTF.

This chain joins TRBV11-3 and TRBJ1-2, with no clear D. The germline V and J ends were trimmed by 4 bases and 7 bases, with 22 bases remaining between them. The CDR3 length is 16 residues. Germline V gene data show CDR1 as SGHNT and CDR2 as YENEEA. CDR3 bases: TGTGCCAGCAGCTCGCATACGAGGTCCACATTGGGTGGCTACACCTTC. Its translation is CASSSHTRSTLGGYTF.

The CDR3 sequence is CASSLGGTAVGGNTIYF. CDR3 DNA sequence: TGTGCCAGCAGCTTAGGCGGTACGGCCGTGGGTGGAAACACCATATATTTT. The V gene is TRBV7-9, the J gene TRBJ1-3; no clear D. There are 17 residues in the CDR3. CDR1 and CDR2 (germline): SEHNR, FQNEAQ (reference sequence). V was cut by 1 base and J by 3 bases, with 16 bases left in between.

V usage is TRBV7-9 and J usage is TRBJ1-6; D uncertain. CDR1 is SEHNR and CDR2 is FQNEAQ in the germline V gene (reference sequence). V gave up 5 bases and J gave up 7 bases, with 15 bases separating them. The CDR3 contains 15 residues. The chain's CDR3 is CASSPEDGVNSPLHF. The DNA for the CDR3 is TGTGCCAGCAGCCCCGAGGACGGGGTGAATTCACCCCTCCACTTT. Looking up the rest from reference TRBV7-9 and TRBJ1-6 gives the full variable domain: DTGVSQNPRHKITKRGQNVTFRCDPISEHNRLYWYRQTLGQGPEFLTYFQNEAQLEKSRLLSDRFSAERPKGSFSTLEIQRTEQGDSAMYLCASSPEDGVNSPLHFGNGTRLTVT.

The rearrangement links TRBV7-9 to TRBJ1-1; D uncertain. This CDR3 has 14 residues. Trimming shortened V by 6 bases and J by 1 base, and 12 bases separated the two germline ends. Germline CDR1 and CDR2: SEHNR and FQNEAQ (reference sequence). CDR3 DNA sequence: TGTGCCAGCAGTCTAACGACGGCGAACACTGAAGCTTTCTTT. Translating gives CASSLTTANTEAFF.

Comments on this clone: Mismatch with germline at one junction end may stem from a read error. J is TRBJ2-7 and V is TRBV7-7, with TRBD1 matching over 9 bases. The CDR3 totals 16 residues. Germline CDR1 and CDR2: SSHAT and FNYEAQ (reference sequence). The CDR3 coding sequence is TGTGCTAGCAGCTTCTGGGGACAGGGAAAGGACTACGAGCAGTACTTC. Encoded protein: CASSFWGQGKDYEQYF.

V and J are TRBV7-6 and TRBJ2-5, with 7 bases matching TRBD2. Trimming at V came to 2 bases and at J to 0 bases, leaving 3 bases not matched to a gene. Germline values: CDR1 SGHVS, CDR2 FNYEAQ. There are 15 residues in the CDR3. The CDR3 DNA reads TGTGCCAGCAGCTTACTGGCGGGGGACCAAGAGACCCAGTACTTC. Its protein product is CASSLLAGDQETQYF.

The V and J genes are TRBV28 and TRBJ1-1; D perhaps matches TRBD1 (5 bases). Between the trimmed V and J ends, which lost 6 bases and 11 bases, there was a span of 19 bases. From germline, CDR1 is MDHEN and CDR2 SYDVKM. The CDR3 spans 13 residues. CDR3 DNA sequence: TGTGCCAGCAGGTTCCAGGGAAAAGGGGTCGCTTTCTTT. Translated, it gives CASRFQGKGVAFF.

The rearrangement uses TRBV14 and TRBJ2-1; D is perhaps TRBD1 or TRBD2 (5 bases each). CDR3 size: 14 residues. Trimming shortened V by 0 bases and J by 9 bases, and 12 bases separated the two germline ends. Per germline, CDR1 SGHDN and CDR2 FVKESK. CDR3 DNA sequence: TGTGCCAGCAGCCAAGAAGTGGGGGTGGGTGAGCAGTTCTTC. Its translation: CASSQEVGVGEQFF.